Shown below are 24 T cell receptor beta chains from a single sample sequenced in a study of read filtering for tumor transcriptome and immune sequencing. The library was built from about 400 ng RNA with molecular barcoded adaptors for alpha/delta and beta/gamma chains. MiXCR was run by TCRdb on the reads, yielding one entry per CDR3 protein. In the table there are about 40,000 distinct CDR3 sequences, around 15% of which are singletons. What was sequenced was a population of CD138-negative cells sorted from bone marrow. All receptors come from a donor at least 40 years old with multiple myeloma.

This clonotype was detected only a few times. The genes are TRBV6-5 and TRBJ1-3; D unclear. CDR3 length equals 14 residues. V was pared by 6 bases and J by 2 bases, with 11 bases between. Germline values: CDR1 MNHEY, CDR2 SVGAGI. The CDR3, as DNA: TGTGCCAGCAGCGCCCGGAGAACTGGAAACACCATATATTTT. Its translation: CASSARRTGNTIYF.

This clonotype was counted at least ten times. The chain is built from TRBV7-8 and TRBJ2-1, with TRBD2 matching 11 bases. J was trimmed by 3 bases and V by 4 bases; bases with no gene match: 11. The CDR3 has 18 amino acids. Looked up from germline, CDR1 is SGHVS and CDR2 is FQNEAQ. CDR3 amino acids: CASSSVGVAGGVYNEQFF. In DNA, the CDR3 is TGTGCCAGCAGCTCGGTTGGGGTAGCGGGAGGGGTCTACAATGAGCAGTTCTTC. Full variable domain (outside the CDR3, taken from reference TRBV7-8 and TRBJ2-1): GAGVSQSPRYKVAKRGQDVALRCDPISGHVSLFWYQQALGQGPEFLTYFQNEAQLDKSGLPSDRFFAERPEGSVSTLKIQRTQQEDSAVYLCASSSVGVAGGVYNEQFFGPGTRLTVL.

The table lists this clonotype with many counts. This chain connects TRBV19 to TRBJ2-7, with 11 bases lining up with TRBD1. Germline CDR1 and CDR2: LNHDA and SQIVND (reference sequence). J was trimmed by 5 bases and V by 3 bases; bases with no gene match: 15. The CDR3 is 18 residues long. In nucleotides, the CDR3 is TGTGCCAGTAGTATGGACCCCCCCGGGACAGGGGGGTTTGACGAGCAGTACTTC. Translation: CASSMDPPGTGGFDEQYF.

Ten or more counts support this clonotype. The chain links TRBV28 to TRBJ1-5; a possible D gene is TRBD1 (5 bases). Trimming took 4 bases from V and 0 from J, leaving 25 bases between them. Germline-derived CDR1 and CDR2 are MDHEN and SYDVKM. The CDR3 runs to 20 residues. The CDR3 DNA is TGTGCCAGCAGTTCACCTAGGGGAGTTTCTGGTGTGCGTAGCAATCAGCCCCAGCATTTT. As protein: CASSSPRGVSGVRSNQPQHF.

This clonotype occurred once. An end of the junction differs from the germline gene, which may be a read error. V usage is TRBV5-5 and J usage is TRBJ2-2; 10 bases are shared with TRBD2. CDR1 is SGHKS, CDR2 YYEKEE, per germline (reference sequence). The CDR3 is 14 residues long. The CDR3 DNA follows: TGTGCCAGCAGCTTAGCGGGAGGGGGCCGGGAGCCGTTTTTT. It codes for CASSLAGGGREPFF.

This clonotype was counted ten times or more. The chain carries TRBV28 and TRBJ1-5, with D possibly matching TRBD1 (6 bases). V was shortened by 6 bases and J by 4 bases, with 13 bases between the two germline ends. Germline lookup yields CDR1 MDHEN and CDR2 SYDVKM. The CDR3 spans 14 residues. CDR3 nucleotides: TGTGCCAGCAGGCTACAGGGTTGGAATCAGCCCCAGCATTTT. Protein sequence: CASRLQGWNQPQHF.

This clonotype was observed many times. The V and J genes are TRBV4-2 and TRBJ2-7, with D unresolved. This CDR3 has 17 amino acids. V was shortened by 2 bases and J by 0 bases, with 17 bases between the two germline ends. From germline, CDR1 is LGHNA and CDR2 YNFKEQ. The chain's CDR3 is CASSQSSQTPSSYEQYF. In DNA form, the CDR3 reads TGTGCCAGCAGCCAATCGAGCCAGACACCGAGCTCCTACGAGCAGTACTTC.

This clonotype turned up a few times. The chain links TRBV11-1 to TRBJ2-1, with 14 bases aligning to TRBD2. The CDR3 has 18 residues. Germline V CDR1 and CDR2: SGHAT, FQDESV (reference sequence). The V gene end was trimmed by 1 base and the J gene end by 7 bases; junction bases not matched to a gene: 9. The chain's CDR3 is CASSLEGLAGGRSNEQFF. The CDR3 coding sequence is TGTGCCAGCAGCTTAGAAGGACTAGCGGGAGGAAGGAGTAATGAGCAGTTCTTC.

This clonotype was counted at least ten times. CDR3 region: CASITGGGNQPQHF. The CDR3 DNA is TGTGCCAGCATAACAGGAGGGGGTAATCAGCCCCAGCATTTT. The chain carries TRBV6-1 and TRBJ1-5, with D tentatively TRBD1 (6 bases). Between the trimmed V and J ends, which lost 7 bases and 4 bases, there was a span of 14 bases. The CDR3 consists of 14 residues. Germline V CDR1 and CDR2: MNHNS, SASEGT.

As to this clonotype: This may be a read error: a much more frequent sequence differs by one nucleotide. The rearrangement uses TRBV6-2 or TRBV6-3 and TRBJ2-2; D is unclear. V was pared by 7 bases and J by 0 bases, with 15 bases between. There are 16 residues in the CDR3. Germline V gives CDR1 MNHEY, CDR2 SVGEGT. This CDR3 reads CASTPISTANTGELFF. The CDR3, as DNA: TGTGCCAGCACCCCCATCAGCACGGCGAACACCGGGGAGCTGTTTTTT.

This clonotype has ten or more counts. The chain carries TRBV28 and TRBJ2-1, with D unclear. The CDR3 has 14 residues. The germline V gene encodes CDR1 MDHEN and CDR2 SYDVKM. V gave up 8 bases and J gave up 1 base, with 12 bases separating them. The CDR3 spells CASSSTVSYNEQFF. The CDR3 DNA follows: TGTGCCAGCTCATCGACGGTGTCCTACAATGAGCAGTTCTTC.

This clonotype was seen repeatedly, ten times or more. The V gene is TRBV6-6, the J gene TRBJ2-4, with 9 positions matching TRBD2. Germline V gene sequence: CDR1 MNHNY, CDR2 SVGAGI (reference sequence). After removal of 6 bases from V and 5 bases from J, the junction contained 5 bases not matched to a gene. The CDR3 is 14 amino acids. CDR3 coding DNA: TGTGCCAGCAGACGAGCGGGAGGCCAAAACATTCAGTACTTC. The encoded protein is CASRRAGGQNIQYF.

The chain has TRBV6-6 and TRBJ2-3; tentatively, D is TRBD1 (5 bases). The CDR3 contains 14 residues. V gave up 8 bases and J gave up 1 base, with 13 bases separating them. Germline CDR1 and CDR2: MNHNY and SVGAGI (reference sequence). The CDR3 loop reads CASVGQQRTDTQYF. In nucleotides, the CDR3 is TGTGCCAGCGTGGGGCAGCAACGCACAGATACGCAGTATTTT.

This clonotype was picked up many times. The chain has TRBV28 and TRBJ2-2; possibly TRBD2 for D (6 bases). The CDR3 runs 15 residues. Trimming shortened V by 5 bases and J by 5 bases, and 15 bases separated the two germline ends. CDR1 is MDHEN, CDR2 SYDVKM, per germline. The CDR3 DNA is TGTGCCAGCAGTACCAGAGCGGGCGGGACCGGGGAGCTGTTTTTT. Amino acids: CASSTRAGGTGELFF.

This clonotype was seen at least ten times. The rearrangement links TRBV3-1 to TRBJ1-1, with 7 bases that match TRBD1. CDR1 LGHDT and CDR2 YNNKEL come from the germline V gene (reference sequence). The V segment lost 4 bases and the J segment 2 bases; nucleotides outside the gene matches: 4. This CDR3 contains 14 residues. CDR3 DNA sequence: TGTGCCAGCAGCCTCGGGACAGCTAACACTGAAGCTTTCTTT. Translated, it gives CASSLGTANTEAFF.

This clonotype was seen many times. This chain connects TRBV3-1 to TRBJ2-2, with D perhaps being TRBD1 or TRBD2 (5 bases each). V was clipped by 5 bases and J by 6 bases, with 16 bases between them. Per germline, CDR1 LGHDT and CDR2 YNNKEL (reference sequence). CDR3 length: 15 residues. In nucleotides, the CDR3 is TGTGCCAGCAGCAGGGGAGCCGGCCAGCCCGGGGAGCTGTTTTTT. This gives the protein CASSRGAGQPGELFF.

This clonotype turned up a few times. A much more abundant neighbour one base away suggests this may be a read error. This sequence joins TRBV13 and TRBJ2-7; 10 bases agree with TRBD2. The CDR3 spans 14 residues. Germline V gives CDR1 PRHDT, CDR2 FYEKMQ (reference sequence). The CDR3 is CAGSLAGGSYEQYF. The CDR3 DNA reads as TGTGCCGGCAGTTTAGCGGGAGGATCCTACGAGCAGTACTTC.

Concerning this clonotype itself: Given a much more abundant clone one base away, this may be a read error. The chain has TRBV5-1 and TRBJ1-2; TRBD1 matches at 12 bases. CDR1 and CDR2 from the germline V gene are SGHRS and YFSETQ. There are 15 residues in the CDR3. The ends lost 4 bases at V and 5 bases at J; junction bases unmatched: 6. CDR3 protein: CASSQGQGAPYGYTF. In DNA form, the CDR3 reads TGCGCCAGCAGCCAGGGACAGGGGGCCCCTTATGGCTACACCTTC.

By sample fraction, this clonotype is medium-sized. This rearrangement joins TRBV20-1 to TRBJ2-7; 11 bases match TRBD2. Germline-derived CDR1 and CDR2 are DFQATT and SNEGSKA (reference sequence). This CDR3 is 13 amino acids long. V gave up 6 bases and J gave up 6 bases; unmatched junction bases: 7. The CDR3: CSAPGLAASEQYF. CDR3 coding DNA: TGCAGTGCGCCGGGACTAGCGGCCTCCGAGCAGTACTTC.

To note about this clonotype: Germline and junction disagree at one end, which may indicate a read error. The chain couples TRBV5-1 to TRBJ2-1, with no clear D. Germline V gives CDR1 SGHRS, CDR2 YFSETQ. This CDR3 is 12 amino acids long. Here the CDR3 reads CASGLVVNEQFF. In nucleotides, the CDR3 is TGCGCCAGCGGCTTGGTAGTCAACGAGCAGTTCTTC.

This clonotype came up many times. The chain recombines TRBV5-1 with TRBJ2-7; no reliable D call. The V gene lost 0 bases and the J gene lost 0 bases, with 4 bases spanning the gap. This CDR3 is 13 amino acids long. Germline-derived CDR1 and CDR2 are SGHRS and YFSETQ. This CDR3 reads CASSLDDSYEQYF. As DNA, the CDR3 is TGCGCCAGCAGCTTGGATGACTCCTACGAGCAGTACTTC.

This clonotype was seen many times. The rearrangement joins TRBV7-9 to TRBJ2-2, with D perhaps matching TRBD1 or TRBD2 (6 bases each). With 5 bases removed from V and 3 bases from J, the gap between germline ends came to 13 bases. Germline CDR1 SEHNR, CDR2 FQNEAQ (reference sequence). The CDR3 covers 15 residues. Here the CDR3 DNA reads TGTGCCAGCAGCCGGCGGGACACTTACACCGGGGAGCTGTTTTTT. Amino acid sequence: CASSRRDTYTGELFF. Variable domain in full (rest from reference TRBV7-9 and TRBJ2-2): DTGVSQNPRHKITKRGQNVTFRCDPISEHNRLYWYRQTLGQGPEFLTYFQNEAQLEKSRLLSDRFSAERPKGSFSTLEIQRTEQGDSAMYLCASSRRDTYTGELFFGEGSRLTVL.

Note on this clonotype: This likely comes from a read error, as the CDR3 has no conserved phenylalanine or tryptophan at its end. The chain carries TRBV30 and TRBJ2-2; D possibly corresponds to TRBD2 (5 bases). The germline V gene has CDR1 GTSNPN and CDR2 SVGIG (reference sequence). There are 15 residues in the CDR3. V gave up 3 bases and J gave up 10 bases, with 21 bases separating them. CDR3 region: CAWSPPTNGIVELFI. Written as DNA, the CDR3 is TGTGCCTGGAGCCCACCAACCAACGGGATTGTGGAGCTGTTTATT.

The sample holds many counts of this clonotype. The chain has TRBV3-1 and TRBJ2-7, with D possibly matching TRBD1 (6 bases). The CDR3 length is 13 residues. Germline CDR1 LGHDT, CDR2 YNNKEL (reference sequence). The V end lost 3 bases, the J end lost 3 bases, and 9 bases lay between the germline ends. Written as DNA, the CDR3 is TGTGCCAGCAGCCATTTAGGGGGCTACGAGCAGTACTTC. Protein: CASSHLGGYEQYF.